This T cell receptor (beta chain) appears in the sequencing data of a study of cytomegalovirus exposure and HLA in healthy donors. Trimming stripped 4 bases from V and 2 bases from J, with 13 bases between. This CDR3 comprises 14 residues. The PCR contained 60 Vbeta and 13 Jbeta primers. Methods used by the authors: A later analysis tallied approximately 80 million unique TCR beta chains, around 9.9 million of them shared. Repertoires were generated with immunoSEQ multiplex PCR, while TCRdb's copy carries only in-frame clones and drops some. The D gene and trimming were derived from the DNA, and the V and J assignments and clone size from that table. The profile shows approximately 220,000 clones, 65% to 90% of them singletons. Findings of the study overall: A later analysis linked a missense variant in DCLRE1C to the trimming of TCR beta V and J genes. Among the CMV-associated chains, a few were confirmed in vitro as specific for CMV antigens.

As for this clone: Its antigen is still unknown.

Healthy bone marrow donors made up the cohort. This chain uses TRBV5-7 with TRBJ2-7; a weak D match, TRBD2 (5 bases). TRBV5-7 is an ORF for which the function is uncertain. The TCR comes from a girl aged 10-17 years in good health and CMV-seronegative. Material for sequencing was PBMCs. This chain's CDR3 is CASSPQDSAYEQYF. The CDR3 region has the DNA TGTGCCAGCAGCCCCCAGGACTCAGCCTACGAGCAGTACTTC.